This T cell receptor beta chain was sequenced in a study of T cells in Graves' hyperthyroidism and ophthalmopathy. Study results and limitations: Most clonotypes expanded in the thyroid (above 0.001) were also present in blood. Ophthalmopathy prediction by the model preceded onset by a median about 6.5 months.

It was RNA transcripts that yielded the amplified TCR beta CDR3 regions. First-round RT-PCR targeting the TCR CDR3 was performed with the HTBI primer set. TCRdb ran MiXCR on the multiplex PCR reads and lists one entry per CDR3 protein. The profile shows 450,000 to 650,000 distinct CDR3 sequences, approximately 15% of them singletons. Germline V CDR1 and CDR2: SGHTA, FQGNSA. V was pared by 2 bases and J by 4 bases, with 3 bases between. The CDR3 has 12 amino acids. Clinical symptoms, serum thyroxine, TRAb, thyroid ultrasound and orbital computed tomography established diagnosis. This clonotype appeared many times. No antigen is known for it.

This chain connects TRBV7-2 to TRBJ2-1; D remains unclear. What was sequenced was blood. The sequence was obtained from a woman aged 18-29 years with Graves' ophthalmopathy. The CDR3 DNA sequence: TGTGCCAGCAGCTTACAGTACAATGAGCAGTTCTTC. This gives the protein CASSLQYNEQFF.